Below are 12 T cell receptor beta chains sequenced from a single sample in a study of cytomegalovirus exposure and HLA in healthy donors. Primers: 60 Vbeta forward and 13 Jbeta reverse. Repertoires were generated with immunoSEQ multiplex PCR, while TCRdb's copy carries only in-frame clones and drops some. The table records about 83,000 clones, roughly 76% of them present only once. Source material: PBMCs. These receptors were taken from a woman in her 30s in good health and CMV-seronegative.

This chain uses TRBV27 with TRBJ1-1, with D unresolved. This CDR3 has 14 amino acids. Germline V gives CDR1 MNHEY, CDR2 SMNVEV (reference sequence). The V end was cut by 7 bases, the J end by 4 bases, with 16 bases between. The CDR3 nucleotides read TGTGCCAGCAAAACGGTCACCCGGTTCACTGAAGCTTTCTTT. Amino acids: CASKTVTRFTEAFF.

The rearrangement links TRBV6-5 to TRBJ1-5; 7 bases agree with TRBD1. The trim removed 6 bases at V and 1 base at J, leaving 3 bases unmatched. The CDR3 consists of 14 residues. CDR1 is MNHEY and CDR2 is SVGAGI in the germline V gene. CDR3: CASREGASNQPQHF. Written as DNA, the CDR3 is TGTGCCAGCAGAGAGGGGGCGAGCAATCAGCCCCAGCATTTT.

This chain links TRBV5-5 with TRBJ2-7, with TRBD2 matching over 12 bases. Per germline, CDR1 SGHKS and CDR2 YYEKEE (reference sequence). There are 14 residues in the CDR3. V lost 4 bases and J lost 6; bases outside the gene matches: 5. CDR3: CASSLRLAGVEQYF. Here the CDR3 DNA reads TGTGCCAGCAGCCTACGACTAGCGGGAGTCGAGCAGTACTTC. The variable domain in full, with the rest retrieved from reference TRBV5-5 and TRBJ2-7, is DAGVTQSPTHLIKTRGQQVTLRCSPISGHKSVSWYQQVLGQGPQFIFQYYEKEERGRGNFPDRFSARQFPNYSSELNVNALLLGDSALYLCASSLRLAGVEQYFGPGTRLTVT.

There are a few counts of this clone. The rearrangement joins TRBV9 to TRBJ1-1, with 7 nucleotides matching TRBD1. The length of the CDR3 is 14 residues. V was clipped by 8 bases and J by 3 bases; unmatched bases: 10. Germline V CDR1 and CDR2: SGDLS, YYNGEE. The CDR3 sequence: CASHKGAGDTEAFF. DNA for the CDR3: TGTGCCAGTCACAAGGGGGCCGGAGACACTGAAGCTTTCTTT.

The CDR3 here is CATSSQTSVGEQFF. The DNA for the CDR3 is TGTGCCACCAGCAGTCAGACTAGCGTAGGCGAGCAGTTCTTC. The chain couples TRBV15 to TRBJ2-1, with 8 bases fitting TRBD2. Germline assignment: CDR1 LNHNV and CDR2 YYDKDF (reference sequence). Losses at the gene ends were 3 bases for V and 10 bases for J; bases not matched to a gene: 8. CDR3 size: 14 residues.

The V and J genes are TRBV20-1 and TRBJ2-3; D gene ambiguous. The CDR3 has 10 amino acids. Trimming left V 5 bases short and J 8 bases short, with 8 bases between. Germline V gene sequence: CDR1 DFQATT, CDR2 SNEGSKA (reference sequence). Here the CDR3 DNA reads TGCAGTGCTCCCTCCGTTACGCAGTATTTT. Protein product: CSAPSVTQYF.

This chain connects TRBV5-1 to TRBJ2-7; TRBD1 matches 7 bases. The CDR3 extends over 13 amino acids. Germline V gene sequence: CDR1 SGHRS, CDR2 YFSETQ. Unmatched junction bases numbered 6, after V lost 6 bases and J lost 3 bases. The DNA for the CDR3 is TGCGCCAGCAACCGGGACAGAAGCTACGAGCAGTACTTC. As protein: CASNRDRSYEQYF.

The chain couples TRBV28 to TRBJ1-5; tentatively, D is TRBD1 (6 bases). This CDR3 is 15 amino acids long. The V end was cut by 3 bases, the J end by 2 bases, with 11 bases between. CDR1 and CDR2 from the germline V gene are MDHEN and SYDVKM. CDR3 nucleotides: TGTGCCAGCAGTTTGGGGGGGCGGGGCAATCAGCCCCAGCATTTT. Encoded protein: CASSLGGRGNQPQHF.

In nucleotides, the CDR3 is TGTGCCAGCAGCTCTCCGGCGGGGTTAAGGCACGAGCAGTACTTC. Translated, it gives CASSSPAGLRHEQYF. V is TRBV7-9 and J is TRBJ2-7; the D gene is possibly TRBD2 (6 bases). Germline values: CDR1 SEHNR, CDR2 FQNEAQ (reference sequence). This CDR3 contains 15 residues. V lost 4 bases to trimming and J lost 5 bases, with 18 bases between them.

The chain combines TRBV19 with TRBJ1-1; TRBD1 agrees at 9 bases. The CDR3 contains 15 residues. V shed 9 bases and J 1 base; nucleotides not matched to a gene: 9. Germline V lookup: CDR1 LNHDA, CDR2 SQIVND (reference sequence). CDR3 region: CASQRGQGRNTEAFF. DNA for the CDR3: TGTGCCAGCCAAAGGGGACAGGGACGGAACACTGAAGCTTTCTTT.

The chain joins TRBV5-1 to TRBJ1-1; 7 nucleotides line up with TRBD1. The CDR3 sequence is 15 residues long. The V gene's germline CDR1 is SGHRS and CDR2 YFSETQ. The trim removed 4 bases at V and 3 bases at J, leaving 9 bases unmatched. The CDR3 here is CASSTGPRGDTEAFF. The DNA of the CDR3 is TGCGCCAGCAGCACTGGACCCAGGGGGGACACTGAAGCTTTCTTT.

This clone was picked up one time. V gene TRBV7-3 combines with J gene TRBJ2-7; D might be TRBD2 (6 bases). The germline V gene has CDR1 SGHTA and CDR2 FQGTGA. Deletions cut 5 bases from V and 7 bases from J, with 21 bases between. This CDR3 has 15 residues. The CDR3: CASSPGGISLGEQYF. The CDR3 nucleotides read TGTGCCAGCAGCCCCGGCGGGATCTCACTTGGGGAGCAGTACTTC. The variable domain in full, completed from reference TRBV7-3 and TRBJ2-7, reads GAGVSQTPSNKVTEKGKYVELRCDPISGHTALYWYRQSLGQGPEFLIYFQGTGAADDSGLPNDRFFAVRPEGSVSTLKIQRTERGDSAVYLCASSPGGISLGEQYFGPGTRLTVT.